Listed below are T cell receptor beta chains from one sample, sequenced in a study of T cell responses to AZD1222 COVID-19 vaccine. Profiling relied on immunoSEQ multiplex PCR, and the TCRdb table lists in-frame clones only, not all of them. The profile shows some 110,000 clones, around nine tenths of them singletons. The specimen comprised peripheral blood, sampled on day 0 of AZD1222 vaccination. Receptors were obtained from an adult in good health. Both conserved end residues are part of each CDR3. A D gene is named only where the DNA matches it firmly. Clone size is not always given. Where it is, it says once, few, many or a class for expanded clones.

abundance | j_gene | v_gene | d_gene | CDR3nt | CDR3aa
. | TRBJ2-1 | TRBV14 | . | TGTGCCAGCAGCCTCCCCGGGGTGCCTGATGAGCAGTTCTTC | CASSLPGVPDEQFF
. | TRBJ1-4 | TRBV18 | . | TGTGCCAGCTCACCAGGGGCAACTAATGAAAAACTGTTTTTT | CASSPGATNEKLFF
. | TRBJ2-7 | TRBV6-6 | TRBD1 | TGTGCCAGCAGAAACAGGGGGCCTACTGGCGAGCAGTACTTC | CASRNRGPTGEQYF
. | TRBJ1-1 | TRBV19 | . | TGTGCCAGTAGTCTGGGTGGGCCAGCTGAAGCTTTCTTT | CASSLGGPAEAFF
. | TRBJ2-5 | TRBV19 | TRBD1 | TGTGCCAGTAGTATAAAGGGACAGGGGGCAGAGACCCAGTACTTC | CASSIKGQGAETQYF
. | TRBJ1-2 | TRBV3-1/TRBV3-2 | TRBD1 | TGTGCCAGCAGCCATTTTGTGGACAGGGGATCGGGCTACACCTTC | CASSHFVDRGSGYTF
. | TRBJ2-7 | TRBV11-3 | . | TGTGCCAGCAGCCGGACCTACGAGCAGTACTTC | CASSRTYEQYF
. | TRBJ1-1 | TRBV7-2 | . | TGTGCCAGCAGCTTATGGTCCCTAGGTAACACTGAAGCTTTCTTT | CASSLWSLGNTEAFF
. | TRBJ1-5 | TRBV24-1 | TRBD1 | TGTGCCACCAGTGGGGGACAGGGGCGTCATCAGCCCCAGCATTTT | CATSGGQGRHQPQHF
. | TRBJ2-7 | TRBV6-5 | . | TGTGCCAGCAGACCCGAGGAGGGGGTGGGCTACGAGCAGTACTTC | CASRPEEGVGYEQYF
. | TRBJ1-1 | TRBV5-8 | . | TGTGCCAGCAGGGGGGGGGCGGCGCAAGCTTTCTTT | CASRGGAAQAFF
. | TRBJ1-1 | TRBV4-1 | TRBD1 | TGCGCCAGCAGCCCACCCGGGACAGGGGGAAAGGTCACTGAAGCTTTCTTT | CASSPPGTGGKVTEAFF
. | TRBJ2-2 | TRBV7-9 | TRBD1 | TGTGCCAGCAGACCAGTCAGGGGGTCCGGGGAGCTGTTTTTT | CASRPVRGSGELFF
. | TRBJ1-2 | TRBV10-3 | . | TGTGCCATCAGTGAGAACAGTCCCTATGGCTACACCTTC | CAISENSPYGYTF
. | TRBJ1-2 | TRBV18 | TRBD1 | TGTGCCAGCTCACTACAACCGGCAGGGGGCGTATCGGATGGCTACACCTTC | CASSLQPAGGVSDGYTF
. | TRBJ2-2 | TRBV28 | . | TGTGCCAGCAGTTTTGACAGAATCGTCGGGGAGCTGTTTTTT | CASSFDRIVGELFF
. | TRBJ2-7 | TRBV30 | . | TGTGCCTGGAGTCAAGGGGACGGTGCCTACGAGCAGTACTTC | CAWSQGDGAYEQYF
. | TRBJ2-5 | TRBV9 | . | TGTGCCAGCAGCGTAGAAGCAAGCGGTCGAGGCAGGGAGACCCAGTACTTC | CASSVEASGRGRETQYF
. | TRBJ1-2 | TRBV28 | . | TGTGCCAGCAGTCGTAATAACTATGGCTACACCTTC | CASSRNNYGYTF
. | TRBJ1-2 | TRBV3-1/TRBV3-2 | . | TGTGCCAGCAGCCAAGGGGTGCGGTCCTATGGCTACACCTTC | CASSQGVRSYGYTF
. | TRBJ1-2 | TRBV18 | . | TGTGCCAGCTCACCAGTGACAGGCTATGGCTACACCTTC | CASSPVTGYGYTF
. | TRBJ2-5 | TRBV11-1 | TRBD2 | TGTGCCAGCAGCTTAGGACGGGGGGAAGTGGAGACCCAGTACTTC | CASSLGRGEVETQYF
. | TRBJ1-1 | TRBV7-9 | TRBD1 | TGTGCCAGCAGCTTAGCGGGGGGACAGGGAACTGAAGCTTTCTTT | CASSLAGGQGTEAFF
. | TRBJ1-2 | TRBV4-3 | . | TGCGCCAGCAGCCAAGATTGGGAAACCTATGGCTACACCTTC | CASSQDWETYGYTF
. | TRBJ1-3 | TRBV21-1 | . | TGTGCCAGCAGCAAAGCCCGGGAGATCGGAAACACCATATATTTT | CASSKAREIGNTIYF
. | TRBJ1-2 | TRBV9 | TRBD1 | TGTGCCAGCAGCGCCTCCTTCAGGGGGGTAGGCTACACCTTC | CASSASFRGVGYTF
. | TRBJ2-7 | TRBV6-2/TRBV6-3 | . | TGTGCCAGCAGCCGCAACCAAATCGGGTACGAGCAGTACTTC | CASSRNQIGYEQYF
. | TRBJ1-4 | TRBV7-8 | . | TGTGCCAGCAGCTTAAAACTGGGGTTTGCAACTAATGAAAAACTGTTTTTT | CASSLKLGFATNEKLFF
. | TRBJ2-3 | TRBV18 | TRBD2 | TGTGCCAGCTCTCCTCTAGCGGGGGCTAGCACAGATACGCAGTATTTT | CASSPLAGASTDTQYF
. | TRBJ2-7 | TRBV28 | . | TGTGCCAGCAGCCGCTACGAGCAGTACTTC | CASSRYEQYF
once | TRBJ2-5 | TRBV10-1 | . | TGCGCCAGCAGTGAGTCTGGGACGTACCAAGAGACCCAGTACTTC | CASSESGTYQETQYF
. | TRBJ1-1 | TRBV5-3 | . | TGTGCCAGAAGCGCCGAAGCGGGGCACCCACGGAGCACTGAAGCTTTCTTT | CARSAEAGHPRSTEAFF
once | TRBJ1-1 | TRBV18 | . | TGTGCCAGCTCCCCGGACACTGAAGCTTTCTTT | CASSPDTEAFF
. | TRBJ1-2 | TRBV2 | . | TGTGCCGGCCGAGGGGATAACTATGGCTACACCTTC | CAGRGDNYGYTF
. | TRBJ2-7 | TRBV6-2/TRBV6-3 | . | TGTGCCAGCAGTTACTCAACACTTTCTAGCGACTACGAGCAGTACTTC | CASSYSTLSSDYEQYF
. | TRBJ2-1 | TRBV2 | TRBD2 | TGTGCCAGCAGCCCTTTCACTAGCGGGATTAACAATGAGCAGTTCTTC | CASSPFTSGINNEQFF
. | TRBJ2-1 | TRBV6-2/TRBV6-3 | . | TGTGCCAGCAGTTTTGCAGGGACCCCGCGGGGGTTCTTC | CASSFAGTPRGFF
. | TRBJ1-1 | TRBV7-9 | . | TGTGCCAGCAGCCTAGCGAGGCTAAACACTGAAGCTTTCTTT | CASSLARLNTEAFF
. | TRBJ2-5 | TRBV11-2 | . | TGTGCCAGCAGCTTAGGTTTTGGAAAAGAGACCCAGTACTTC | CASSLGFGKETQYF
. | TRBJ1-5 | TRBV19 | . | TGTGCCAGTAAGGGTGCGGGGACTCAGCCCCAGCATTTT | CASKGAGTQPQHF
. | TRBJ2-7 | TRBV6-2/TRBV6-3 | . | TGTGCCAGCAGTTACCCCAGGCCTGGTGGGCTATACGAGCAGTACTTC | CASSYPRPGGLYEQYF
. | TRBJ2-1 | TRBV19 | . | TGTGCCAGTAGTATTGCCCCGAGTGGTAATGAGCAGTTCTTC | CASSIAPSGNEQFF
once | TRBJ2-5 | TRBV7-2 | TRBD1 | TGTGCCAGCAGCACGAACAGGGGTGGCGAGACCCAGTACTTC | CASSTNRGGETQYF
. | TRBJ2-5 | TRBV13 | TRBD2 | TGTGCCAGCAGTCGGACTAGAAAAGAGACCCAGTACTTC | CASSRTRKETQYF
. | TRBJ2-7 | TRBV28 | . | TGTGCCAGCGACTCGGATGGGCTTTCCCCCCTTGGGCAGTACTTC | CASDSDGLSPLGQYF